These T cell receptor beta chains were read from a single sample in a study of beta chain features in type 1 diabetes. Generated by immunoSEQ multiplex PCR, the TCRdb table keeps only in-frame clones and is missing some. Altogether around 160,000 clones are present, 7.5% to 9.5% being singletons, with the ten largest covering approximately 0.54%. Source material: central memory CD4+ T cells from blood. These receptors all stem from a woman aged 18 to 35 with type 1 diabetes. CDR3s include the opening cysteine and the closing phenylalanine or tryptophan. D genes are given only for firm matches. Rows may omit the clone size; those that give it use once, few, many or a size class.

abundance,j_gene,v_gene,d_gene,CDR3aa,CDR3nt
.,TRBJ2-3,TRBV27,TRBD1,CASSFGTGSTDTQYF,TGTGCCAGCAGTTTCGGGACAGGGTCCACAGATACGCAGTATTTT
.,TRBJ1-5,TRBV2,.,CASSEETAVHF,TGTGCCAGCAGTGAAGAAACAGCCGTGCATTTT
few,TRBJ1-1,TRBV4-2,.,CASSQDGQPNTEAFF,TGTGCCAGCAGCCAAGATGGACAACCGAACACTGAAGCTTTCTTT
few,TRBJ2-5,TRBV5-4,.,CASSFRDTHQETQYF,TGTGCCAGCAGCTTCCGGGACACCCACCAAGAGACCCAGTACTTC
few,TRBJ1-6,TRBV7-3,.,CASSANLPSPLHF,TGTGCCAGCAGTGCGAATCTCCCTTCACCCCTCCACTTT
.,TRBJ2-1,TRBV9,TRBD2,CASSVDSGGYNEQFF,TGTGCCAGCAGCGTAGATAGCGGGGGATACAATGAGCAGTTCTTC
.,TRBJ2-5,TRBV7-9,TRBD1,CASSLSGQATETQYF,TGTGCCAGCAGCTTATCGGGACAGGCAACAGAGACCCAGTACTTC
.,TRBJ2-5,TRBV6-5,TRBD2,CASSYSPSGGKETQYF,TGTGCCAGCAGTTACTCGCCTAGCGGGGGGAAAGAGACCCAGTACTTC
few,TRBJ2-7,TRBV4-1,.,CASSQDLYNSYEQYF,TGCGCCAGCAGCCAAGATTTGTACAACTCCTACGAGCAGTACTTC
few,TRBJ2-7,TRBV7-2,.,CASSRGQHSYEQYF,TGTGCCAGCAGCCGTGGACAGCACTCCTACGAGCAGTACTTC
.,TRBJ1-5,TRBV10-3,TRBD1,CAIGTGSPNQPQHF,TGTGCCATCGGGACAGGGTCCCCCAATCAGCCCCAGCATTTT
many,TRBJ2-7,TRBV9,TRBD1,CASSVRTGGHEQYF,TGTGCCAGCAGCGTTCGGACAGGGGGCCACGAGCAGTACTTC
.,TRBJ2-7,TRBV18,TRBD2,CASSGLAGLSYEQYF,TGTGCCAGCTCAGGACTAGCGGGCTTATCCTACGAGCAGTACTTC
.,TRBJ1-1,TRBV6-5,.,CASSYSAGRGKAFF,TGTGCCAGCAGTTACTCGGCAGGCCGAGGGAAAGCTTTCTTT
few,TRBJ2-6,TRBV7-3,.,CASSSTRAGANVLTF,TGTGCCAGCAGCAGCACTAGGGCTGGGGCCAACGTCCTGACTTTC
.,TRBJ1-1,TRBV10-3,TRBD1,CAISATGIGEAFF,TGTGCCATCAGTGCGACAGGGATTGGTGAAGCTTTCTTT
few,TRBJ1-2,TRBV30,TRBD1,CAWSLRSGGNSYTF,TGTGCCTGGAGTCTAAGGTCAGGGGGAAATAGCTACACCTTC